This T cell receptor beta chain appears in the sequencing data of a study of metastatic and nonmetastatic thyroid tumors. Background on the study: Repertoires of blood and of tissue (tumor or nodule) from malignant and benign thyroid patients were compared.

With MiXCR, TCRdb reprocessed the PCR reads. The sample holds 36,000 or so clones, around a third seen once. The length of the CDR3 is 14 residues. Germline lookup yields CDR1 MNHEY and CDR2 SVGEGT. Between the trimmed V and J ends, which lost 4 bases and 0 bases, there was a span of 9 bases. Study observations and caveats: Reportedly, malignant thyroid tumors had significantly higher TCR beta diversity than benign nodules, in blood and tumor.

Every patient was untreated before thyroid surgery. Comment on this clone: Its antigen is not known.

The sequenced sample was tumor tissue. The receptor's source is a female donor with papillary thyroid cancer or a benign thyroid nodule (not recorded which). Some clones in this sample may be carry-over from other donors' samples. V and J are TRBV6-2 or TRBV6-3 and TRBJ1-1; D ambiguous. The CDR3 DNA reads TGTGCCAGCAGTTGGGCCAGGCTGAACACTGAAGCTTTCTTT. This codes for CASSWARLNTEAFF.